Given below is one T cell receptor (beta chain) in context. This sample was included in a study of cytomegalovirus exposure and HLA in healthy donors. The PCR employed 60 Vbeta primers together with 13 Jbeta primers. The assay was immunoSEQ multiplex PCR, and TCRdb's table has in-frame clones only and misses some. The sample lists around 110,000 clones; around 75% were seen once. V shed 4 bases and J 13 bases; nucleotides not matched to a gene: 15. The germline V gene encodes CDR1 SNHLY and CDR2 FYNNEI. The CDR3 has 14 residues. Material for sequencing was PBMCs. The sequence was collected from a woman aged 18-30 years in good health and CMV-seronegative. The J gene is TRBJ1-2, the V gene TRBV2; 7 bases map to TRBD1. In nucleotides, the CDR3 is TGTGCCAGCAGTGTTGACAGGGTACTATCTGGTGTCACCTTC. It translates to CASSVDRVLSGVTF.